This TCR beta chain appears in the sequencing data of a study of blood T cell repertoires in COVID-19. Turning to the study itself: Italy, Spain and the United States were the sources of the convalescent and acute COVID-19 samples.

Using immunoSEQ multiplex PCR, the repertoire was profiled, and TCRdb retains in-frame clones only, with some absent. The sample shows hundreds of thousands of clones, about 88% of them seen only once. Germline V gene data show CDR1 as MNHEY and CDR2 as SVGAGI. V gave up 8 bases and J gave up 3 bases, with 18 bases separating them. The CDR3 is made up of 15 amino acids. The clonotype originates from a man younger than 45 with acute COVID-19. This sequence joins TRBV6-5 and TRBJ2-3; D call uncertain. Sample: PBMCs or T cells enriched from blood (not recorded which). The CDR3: CASRSGGSGTDTQYF. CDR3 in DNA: TGTGCCAGCCGATCGGGTGGCAGTGGGACAGATACGCAGTATTTT.